This T cell receptor (beta chain) stems from a study of blood T cell repertoires in COVID-19. This table comes from immunoSEQ multiplex PCR, and its TCRdb copy is limited to in-frame clones, with some not included. Of 65,000 to 100,000 clones in the sample, approximately 80% were seen once. V was shortened by 3 bases and J by 3 bases, with 3 bases between the two germline ends. The CDR3 runs to 11 residues. Germline V lookup: CDR1 MDHEN, CDR2 SYDVKM. The source is a human donor in a cohort sampled during active COVID-19. V is TRBV28 and J is TRBJ2-7; no definite D call. Sequenced: peripheral blood. The CDR3 sequence: CASSFRYEQYF. CDR3 bases: TGTGCCAGCAGTTTTCGCTACGAGCAGTACTTC.